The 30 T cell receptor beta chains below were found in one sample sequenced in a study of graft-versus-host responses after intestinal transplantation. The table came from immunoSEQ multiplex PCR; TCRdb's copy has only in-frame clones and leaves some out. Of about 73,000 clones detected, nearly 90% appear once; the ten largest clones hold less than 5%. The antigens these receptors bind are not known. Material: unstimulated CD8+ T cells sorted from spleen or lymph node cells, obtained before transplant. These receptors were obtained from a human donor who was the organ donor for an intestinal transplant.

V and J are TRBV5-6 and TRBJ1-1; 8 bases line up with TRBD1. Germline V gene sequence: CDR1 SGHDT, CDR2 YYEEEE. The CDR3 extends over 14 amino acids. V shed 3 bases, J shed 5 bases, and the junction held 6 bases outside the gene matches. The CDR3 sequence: CASSWQGAVTEAFF. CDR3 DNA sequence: TGTGCCAGCAGCTGGCAGGGGGCAGTAACTGAAGCTTTCTTT.

The CDR3 loop is CASSWGQGYTF. The CDR3 nucleotides read TGCGCCAGCTCGTGGGGACAAGGCTACACCTTC. The chain combines TRBV4-1 with TRBJ1-2; tentatively, D is TRBD1 (6 bases). Trimming removed 8 bases from V and 8 bases from J, with 12 bases in between. The length of the CDR3 is 11 residues. Looked up from germline, CDR1 is MGHRA and CDR2 is YSYEKL.

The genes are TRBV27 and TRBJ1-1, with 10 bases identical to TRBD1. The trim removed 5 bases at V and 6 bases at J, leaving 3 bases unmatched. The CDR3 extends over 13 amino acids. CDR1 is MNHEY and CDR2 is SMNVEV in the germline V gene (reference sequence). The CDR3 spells CASSPGTGAEAFF. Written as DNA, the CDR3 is TGTGCCAGCAGTCCAGGGACAGGGGCTGAAGCTTTCTTT.

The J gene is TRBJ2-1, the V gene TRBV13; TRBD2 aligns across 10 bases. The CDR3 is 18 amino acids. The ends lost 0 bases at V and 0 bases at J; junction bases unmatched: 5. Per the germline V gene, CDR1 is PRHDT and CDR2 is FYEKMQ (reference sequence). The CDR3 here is CASSLGLSGGPSYNEQFF. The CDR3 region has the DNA TGTGCCAGCAGCTTAGGCCTTAGCGGGGGGCCCTCCTACAATGAGCAGTTCTTC.

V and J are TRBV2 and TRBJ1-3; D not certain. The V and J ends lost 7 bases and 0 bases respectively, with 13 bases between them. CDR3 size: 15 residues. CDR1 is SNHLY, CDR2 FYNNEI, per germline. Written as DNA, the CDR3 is TGTGCCAGCACTGCTGGCACATCCTCTGGAAACACCATATATTTT. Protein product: CASTAGTSSGNTIYF.

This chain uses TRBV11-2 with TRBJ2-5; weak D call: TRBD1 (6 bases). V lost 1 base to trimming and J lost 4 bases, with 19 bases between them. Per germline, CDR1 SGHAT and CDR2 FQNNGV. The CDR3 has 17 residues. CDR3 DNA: TGTGCCAGCAGCTTAGCGGGACAACCGCGGATAGGAGAGACCCAGTACTTC. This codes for CASSLAGQPRIGETQYF. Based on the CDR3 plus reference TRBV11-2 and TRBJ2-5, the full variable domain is EAGVAQSPRYKIIEKRQSVAFWCNPISGHATLYWYQQILGQGPKLLIQFQNNGVVDDSQLPKDRFSAERLKGVDSTLKIQPAKLEDSAVYLCASSLAGQPRIGETQYFGPGTRLLVL.

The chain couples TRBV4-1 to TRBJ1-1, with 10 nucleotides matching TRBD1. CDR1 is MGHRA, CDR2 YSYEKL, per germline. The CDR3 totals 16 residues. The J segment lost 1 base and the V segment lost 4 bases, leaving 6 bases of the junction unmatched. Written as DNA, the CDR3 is TGCGCCAGCAGCCTCGGACAGGGGGGAGGGAACACTGAAGCTTTCTTT. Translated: CASSLGQGGGNTEAFF.

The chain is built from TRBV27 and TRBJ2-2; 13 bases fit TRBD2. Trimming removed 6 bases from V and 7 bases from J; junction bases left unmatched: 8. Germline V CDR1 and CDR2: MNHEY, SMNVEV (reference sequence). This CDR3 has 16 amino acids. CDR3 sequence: CASSYHTSGGGGELFF. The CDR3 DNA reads TGTGCCAGCAGCTACCATACTAGCGGGGGGGGCGGGGAGCTGTTTTTT.

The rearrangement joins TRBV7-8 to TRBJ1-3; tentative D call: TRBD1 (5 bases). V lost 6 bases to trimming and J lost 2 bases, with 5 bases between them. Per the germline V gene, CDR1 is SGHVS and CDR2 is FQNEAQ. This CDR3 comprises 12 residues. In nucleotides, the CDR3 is TGTGCCAGCAGAGGGGCTGGAAACACCATATATTTT. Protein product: CASRGAGNTIYF. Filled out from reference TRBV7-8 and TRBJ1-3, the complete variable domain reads GAGVSQSPRYKVAKRGQDVALRCDPISGHVSLFWYQQALGQGPEFLTYFQNEAQLDKSGLPSDRFFAERPEGSVSTLKIQRTQQEDSAVYLCASRGAGNTIYFGEGSWLTVV.

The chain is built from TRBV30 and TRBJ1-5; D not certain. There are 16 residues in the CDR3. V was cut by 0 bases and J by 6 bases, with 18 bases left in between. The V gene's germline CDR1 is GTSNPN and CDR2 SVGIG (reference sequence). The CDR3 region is CAWSVLLFGRGQPQHF. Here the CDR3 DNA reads TGTGCCTGGAGTGTACTCCTATTTGGGCGGGGTCAGCCCCAGCATTTT.

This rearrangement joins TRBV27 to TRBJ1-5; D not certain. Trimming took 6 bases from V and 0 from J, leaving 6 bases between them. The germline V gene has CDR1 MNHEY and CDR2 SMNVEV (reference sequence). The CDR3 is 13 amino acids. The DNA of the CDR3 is TGTGCCAGCAGCCCTAATAGCAATCAGCCCCAGCATTTT. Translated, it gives CASSPNSNQPQHF.

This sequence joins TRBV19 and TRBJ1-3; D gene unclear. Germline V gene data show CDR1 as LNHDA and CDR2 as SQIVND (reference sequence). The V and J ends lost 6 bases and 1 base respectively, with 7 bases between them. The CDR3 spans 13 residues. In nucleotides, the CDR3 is TGTGCCAGTAGAGTCGGGTCTGGAAACACCATATATTTT. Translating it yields CASRVGSGNTIYF.

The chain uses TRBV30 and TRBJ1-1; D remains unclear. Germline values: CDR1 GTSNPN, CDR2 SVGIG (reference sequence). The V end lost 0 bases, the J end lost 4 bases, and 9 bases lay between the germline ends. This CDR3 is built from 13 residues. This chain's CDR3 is CAWSVTGSTEAFF. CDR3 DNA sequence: TGTGCCTGGAGTGTAACGGGGAGCACTGAAGCTTTCTTT. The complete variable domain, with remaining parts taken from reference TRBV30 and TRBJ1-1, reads SQTIHQWPATLVQPVGSPLSLECTVEGTSNPNLYWYRQAAGRGLQLLFYSVGIGQISSEVPQNLSASRPQDRQFILSSKKLLLSDSGFYLCAWSVTGSTEAFFGQGTRLTVV.

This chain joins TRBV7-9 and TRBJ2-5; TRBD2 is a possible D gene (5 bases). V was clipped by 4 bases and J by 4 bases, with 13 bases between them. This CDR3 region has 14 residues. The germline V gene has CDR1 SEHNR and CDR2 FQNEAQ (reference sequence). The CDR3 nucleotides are TGTGCCAGCAGCTATGGACCCGGAGGAGAGACCCAGTACTTC. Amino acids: CASSYGPGGETQYF.

Here the CDR3 DNA reads TGTGCCAGCAGCTCACGCCGGGACAGGGGTGACAATGAGCAGTTCTTC. Translating it yields CASSSRRDRGDNEQFF. The rearrangement joins TRBV7-9 to TRBJ2-1, with TRBD1 identical over 10 bases. Looked up from germline, CDR1 is SEHNR and CDR2 is FQNEAQ (reference sequence). The CDR3 is 16 residues long. V gave up 4 bases and J gave up 5 bases; unmatched junction bases: 8.

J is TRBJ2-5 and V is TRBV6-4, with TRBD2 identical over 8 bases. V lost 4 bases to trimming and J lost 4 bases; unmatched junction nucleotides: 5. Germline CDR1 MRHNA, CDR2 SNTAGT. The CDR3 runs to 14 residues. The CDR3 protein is CASSGRLARETQYF. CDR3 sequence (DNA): TGTGCCAGCAGTGGGCGACTAGCGCGAGAGACCCAGTACTTC.

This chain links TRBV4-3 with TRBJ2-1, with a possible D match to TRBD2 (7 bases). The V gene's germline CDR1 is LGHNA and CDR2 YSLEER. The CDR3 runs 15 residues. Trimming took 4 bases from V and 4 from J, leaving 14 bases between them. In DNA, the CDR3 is TGCGCCAGCAGCCCTTACGGGGGGCAGTACAATGAGCAGTTCTTC. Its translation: CASSPYGGQYNEQFF.

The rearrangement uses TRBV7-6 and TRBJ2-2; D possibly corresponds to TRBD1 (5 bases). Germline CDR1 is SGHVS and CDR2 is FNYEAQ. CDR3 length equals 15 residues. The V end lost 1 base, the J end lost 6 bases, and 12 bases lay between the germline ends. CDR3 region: CASSLVGMGPGELFF. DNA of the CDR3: TGTGCCAGCAGCTTAGTGGGGATGGGGCCCGGGGAGCTGTTTTTT.

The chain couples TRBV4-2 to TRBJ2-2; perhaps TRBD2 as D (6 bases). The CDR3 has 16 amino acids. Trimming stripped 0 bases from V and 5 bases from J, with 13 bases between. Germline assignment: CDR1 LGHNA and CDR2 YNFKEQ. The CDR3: CASSQDLGGETGELFF. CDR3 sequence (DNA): TGTGCCAGCAGCCAAGATCTGGGGGGAGAGACCGGGGAGCTGTTTTTT.

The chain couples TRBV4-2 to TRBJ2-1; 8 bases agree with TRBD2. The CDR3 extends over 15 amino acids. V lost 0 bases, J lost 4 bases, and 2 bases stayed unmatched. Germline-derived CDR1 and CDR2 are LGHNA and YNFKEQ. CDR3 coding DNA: TGTGCCAGCAGCCAAGAGGGACTAGTATACAATGAGCAGTTCTTC. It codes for CASSQEGLVYNEQFF.

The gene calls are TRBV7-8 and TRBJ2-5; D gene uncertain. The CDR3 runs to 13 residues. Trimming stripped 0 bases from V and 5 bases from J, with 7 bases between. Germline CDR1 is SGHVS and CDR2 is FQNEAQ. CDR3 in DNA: TGTGCCAGCAGCTTAGCGCGTCACGAGACCCAGTACTTC. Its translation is CASSLARHETQYF.

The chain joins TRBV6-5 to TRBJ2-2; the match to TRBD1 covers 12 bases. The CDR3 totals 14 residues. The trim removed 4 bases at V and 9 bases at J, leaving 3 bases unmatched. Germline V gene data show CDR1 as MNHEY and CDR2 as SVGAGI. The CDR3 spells CASSLGTGGRELFF. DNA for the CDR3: TGTGCCAGCAGTTTAGGGACAGGGGGCAGGGAGCTGTTTTTT.

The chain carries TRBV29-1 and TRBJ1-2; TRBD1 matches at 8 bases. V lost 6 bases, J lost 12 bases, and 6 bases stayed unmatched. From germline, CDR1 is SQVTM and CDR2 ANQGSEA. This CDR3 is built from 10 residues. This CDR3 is CSVMTGVHTF. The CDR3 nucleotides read TGCAGCGTCATGACAGGGGTTCACACCTTC.

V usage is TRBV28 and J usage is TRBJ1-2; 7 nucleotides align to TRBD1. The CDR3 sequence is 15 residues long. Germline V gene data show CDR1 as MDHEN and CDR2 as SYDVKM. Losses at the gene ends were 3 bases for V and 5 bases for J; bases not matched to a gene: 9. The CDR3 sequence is CASSLGQGVIYGYTF. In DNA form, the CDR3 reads TGTGCCAGCAGTTTGGGTCAGGGGGTGATATATGGCTACACCTTC.

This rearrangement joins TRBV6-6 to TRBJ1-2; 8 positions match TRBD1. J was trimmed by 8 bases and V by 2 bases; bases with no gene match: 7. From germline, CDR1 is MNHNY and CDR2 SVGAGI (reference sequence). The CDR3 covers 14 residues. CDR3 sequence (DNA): TGTGCCAGCAGTTACCGGACAGGGAAGGACGGCTACACCTTC. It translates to CASSYRTGKDGYTF.

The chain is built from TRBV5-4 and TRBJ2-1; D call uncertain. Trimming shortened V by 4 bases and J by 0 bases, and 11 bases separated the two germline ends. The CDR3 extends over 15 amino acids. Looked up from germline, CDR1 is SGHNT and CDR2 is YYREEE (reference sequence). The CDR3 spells CASSPEIPSYNEQFF. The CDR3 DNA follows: TGTGCCAGCAGCCCGGAGATTCCCTCCTACAATGAGCAGTTCTTC. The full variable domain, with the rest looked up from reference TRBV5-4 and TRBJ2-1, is ETGVTQSPTHLIKTRGQQVTLRCSSQSGHNTVSWYQQALGQGPQFIFQYYREEENGRGNFPPRFSGLQFPNYSSELNVNALELDDSALYLCASSPEIPSYNEQFFGPGTRLTVL.

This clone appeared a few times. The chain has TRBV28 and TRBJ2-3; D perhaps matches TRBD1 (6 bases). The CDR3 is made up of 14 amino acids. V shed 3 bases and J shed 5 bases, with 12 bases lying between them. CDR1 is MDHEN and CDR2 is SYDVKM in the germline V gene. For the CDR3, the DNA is TGTGCCAGCAGTTTTTTGCAGGGGAGAGATACGCAGTATTTT. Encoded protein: CASSFLQGRDTQYF.

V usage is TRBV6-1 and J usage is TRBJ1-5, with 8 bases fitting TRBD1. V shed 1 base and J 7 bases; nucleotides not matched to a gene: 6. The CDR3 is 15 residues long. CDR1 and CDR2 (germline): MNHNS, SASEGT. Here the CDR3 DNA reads TGTGCCAGCAGTGAAGGGGCAGGGGGCAGCCAGCCCCAGCATTTT. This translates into CASSEGAGGSQPQHF.

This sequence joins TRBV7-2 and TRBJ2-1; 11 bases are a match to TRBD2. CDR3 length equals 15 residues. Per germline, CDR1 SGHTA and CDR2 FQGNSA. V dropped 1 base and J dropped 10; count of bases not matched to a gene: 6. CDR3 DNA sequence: TGTGCCAGCAGCTTAGTAGCGGGGGGGCCCCGGGAGCAGTTCTTC. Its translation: CASSLVAGGPREQFF.

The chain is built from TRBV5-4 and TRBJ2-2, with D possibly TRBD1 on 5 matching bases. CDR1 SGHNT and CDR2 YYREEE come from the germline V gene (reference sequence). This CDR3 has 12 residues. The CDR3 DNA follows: TGTCGGTGGCAGGGCGACACCGGGGAGCTGTTTTTT. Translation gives CRWQGDTGELFF.